Sequencing of this TCR beta chain was carried out in a study of blood T cell repertoires in COVID-19. Study-wide context: Sites across the United States, Italy and Spain contributed samples from acute and convalescent COVID-19.

V dropped 1 base and J dropped 5; count of bases not matched to a gene: 11. Germline loops: CDR1 SGHNT, CDR2 YYREEE (reference sequence). CDR3 length: 17 residues. Under the authors' procedure: Estimates of nucleated cell counts were drawn from the amplification of reference gene primers. Some clones are missing from TCRdb's copy, which holds only in-frame ones; the method was immunoSEQ multiplex PCR. Clonal size and the V and J genes are those of that table, whereas D and trimming came from the DNA. The sample lists about 170,000 clones, approximately 82% occurring once. The TCR comes from a woman older than 75 with acute or convalescent COVID-19. Material for sequencing was peripheral blood. The chain links TRBV5-4 to TRBJ2-1; 8 bases fit TRBD2. The CDR3 reads CASSLNGGRRVDNEQFF. CDR3 coding DNA: TGTGCCAGCAGCTTGAATGGCGGGAGGAGGGTTGACAATGAGCAGTTCTTC.